The present entry profiles one T cell receptor (beta chain) with its context. Its antigen is still unknown. These data originate in a study of cytomegalovirus exposure and HLA in healthy donors. In the study overall: Tens of millions of unique TCR sequences came from HLA-typed donors in an early release. General observations from the study: The listing of about 150 TCR beta chains classed them as cytomegalovirus-associated.

The PCR was carried out with 60 Vbeta primers and 13 Jbeta primers. Using immunoSEQ multiplex PCR, the repertoire was profiled, and TCRdb retains in-frame clones only, with some absent. The data hold some 220,000 clones, with 78% observed a single time. The CDR3 is 15 amino acids. Trimming took 4 bases from V and 5 from J; bases not matched to a gene: 9. The germline gives CDR1 SGDLS, CDR2 YYNGEE. Sequenced input: PBMCs. The sequence came from a boy younger than 18 in good health and CMV-seronegative. The V and J genes are TRBV9 and TRBJ1-2; TRBD1 matches at 9 bases. The CDR3 DNA is TGTGCCAGCAGCTCCTTAGGGGACAGGGAATATGGCTACACCTTC. It translates to CASSSLGDREYGYTF.